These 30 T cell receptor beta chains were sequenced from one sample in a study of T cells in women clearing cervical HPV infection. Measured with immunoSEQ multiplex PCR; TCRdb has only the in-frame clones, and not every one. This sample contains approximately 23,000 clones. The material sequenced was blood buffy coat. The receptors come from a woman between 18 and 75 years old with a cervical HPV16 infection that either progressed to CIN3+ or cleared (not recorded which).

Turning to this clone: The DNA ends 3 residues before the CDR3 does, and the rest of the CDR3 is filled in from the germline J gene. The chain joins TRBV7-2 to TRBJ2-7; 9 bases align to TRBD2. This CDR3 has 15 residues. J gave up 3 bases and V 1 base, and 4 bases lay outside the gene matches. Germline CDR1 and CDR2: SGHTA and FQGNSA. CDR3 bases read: TGTGCCAGCAGCTTAGGGTGGCGGGAGGGCTACGAG. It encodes CASSLGWREGYE. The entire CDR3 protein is CASSLGWREGYEQYF.

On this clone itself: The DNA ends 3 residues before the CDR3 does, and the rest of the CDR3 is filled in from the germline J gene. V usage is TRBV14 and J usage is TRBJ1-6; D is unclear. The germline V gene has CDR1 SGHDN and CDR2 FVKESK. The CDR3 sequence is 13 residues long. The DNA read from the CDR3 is TGTGCCAGCAGCCAGGTCGGCGGGAGGGCC. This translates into CASSQVGGRA. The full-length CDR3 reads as CASSQVGGRALHF.

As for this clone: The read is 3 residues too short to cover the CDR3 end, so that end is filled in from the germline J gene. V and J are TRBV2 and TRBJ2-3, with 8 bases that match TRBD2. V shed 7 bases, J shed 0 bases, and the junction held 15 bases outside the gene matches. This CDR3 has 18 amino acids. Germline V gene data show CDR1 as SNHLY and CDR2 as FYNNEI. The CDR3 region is CASTITRSGGTSTDTQYF. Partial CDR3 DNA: TGTGCCAGCACCATTACCCGTTCGGGGGGGACTAGCACAGATACG.

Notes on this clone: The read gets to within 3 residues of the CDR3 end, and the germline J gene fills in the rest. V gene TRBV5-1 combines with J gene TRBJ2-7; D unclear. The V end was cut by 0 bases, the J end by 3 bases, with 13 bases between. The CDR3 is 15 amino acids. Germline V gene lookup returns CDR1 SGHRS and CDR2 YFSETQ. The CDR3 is CASSLVSRSGYEQYF. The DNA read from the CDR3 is TGCGCCAGCAGCTTGGTTAGCCGGTCTGGCTACGAG. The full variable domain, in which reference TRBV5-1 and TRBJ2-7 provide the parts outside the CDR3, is KAGVTQTPRYLIKTRGQQVTLSCSPISGHRSVSWYQQTPGQGLQFLFEYFSETQRNKGNFPGRFSGRQFSNSRSEMNVSTLELGDSALYLCASSLVSRSGYEQYFGPGTRLTVT.

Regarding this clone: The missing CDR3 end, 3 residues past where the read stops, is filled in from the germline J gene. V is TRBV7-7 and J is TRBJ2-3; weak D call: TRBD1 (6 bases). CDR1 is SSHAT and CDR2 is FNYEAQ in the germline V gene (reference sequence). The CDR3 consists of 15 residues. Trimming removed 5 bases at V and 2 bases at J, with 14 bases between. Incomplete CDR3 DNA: TGTGCCAGCAGCCCTGGACAGCTTAACACAGATACG. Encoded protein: CASSPGQLNTDT. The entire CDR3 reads CASSPGQLNTDTQYF. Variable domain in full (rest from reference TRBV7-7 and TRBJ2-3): GAGVSQSPRYKVTKRGQDVTLRCDPISSHATLYWYQQALGQGPEFLTYFNYEAQPDKSGLPSDRFSAERPEGSISTLTIQRTEQRDSAMYRCASSPGQLNTDTQYFGPGTRLTVL.

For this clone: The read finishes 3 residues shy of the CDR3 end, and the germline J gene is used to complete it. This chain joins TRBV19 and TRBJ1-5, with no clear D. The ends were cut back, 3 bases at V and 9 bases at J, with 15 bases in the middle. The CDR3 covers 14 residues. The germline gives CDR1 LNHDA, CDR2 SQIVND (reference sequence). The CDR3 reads CASSMAGGPGPQHF. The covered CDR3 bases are TGTGCCAGTAGTATGGCGGGTGGGCCGGGGCCC.

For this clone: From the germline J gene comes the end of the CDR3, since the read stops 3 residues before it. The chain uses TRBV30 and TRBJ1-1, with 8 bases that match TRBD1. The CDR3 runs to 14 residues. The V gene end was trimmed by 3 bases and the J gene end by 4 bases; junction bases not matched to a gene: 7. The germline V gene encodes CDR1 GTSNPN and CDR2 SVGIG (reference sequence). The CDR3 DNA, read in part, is TGTGCCTGGAGAGGCCCAGGGGGCTTCACTGAA. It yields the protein CAWRGPGGFTE. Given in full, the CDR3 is CAWRGPGGFTEAFF. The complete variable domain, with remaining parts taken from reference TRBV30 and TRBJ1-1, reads SQTIHQWPATLVQPVGSPLSLECTVEGTSNPNLYWYRQAAGRGLQLLFYSVGIGQISSEVPQNLSASRPQDRQFILSSKKLLLSDSGFYLCAWRGPGGFTEAFFGQGTRLTVV.

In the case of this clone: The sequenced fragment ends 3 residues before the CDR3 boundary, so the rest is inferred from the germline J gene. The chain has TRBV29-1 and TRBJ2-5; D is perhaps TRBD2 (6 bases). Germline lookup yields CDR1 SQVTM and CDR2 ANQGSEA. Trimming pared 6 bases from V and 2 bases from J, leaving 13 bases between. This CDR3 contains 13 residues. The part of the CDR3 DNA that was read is TGCAGCGTCACGGGACTGGGGCAAGAGACC. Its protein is CSVTGLGQET. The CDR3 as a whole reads CSVTGLGQETQYF.

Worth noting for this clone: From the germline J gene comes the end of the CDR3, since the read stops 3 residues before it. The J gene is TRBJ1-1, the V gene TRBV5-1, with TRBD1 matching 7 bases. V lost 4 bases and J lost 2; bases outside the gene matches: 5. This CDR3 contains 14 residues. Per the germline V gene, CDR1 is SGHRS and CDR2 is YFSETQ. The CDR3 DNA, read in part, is TGCGCCAGCAGCCTGGACAGGATTAACACTGAA. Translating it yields CASSLDRINTE. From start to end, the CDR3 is CASSLDRINTEAFF.

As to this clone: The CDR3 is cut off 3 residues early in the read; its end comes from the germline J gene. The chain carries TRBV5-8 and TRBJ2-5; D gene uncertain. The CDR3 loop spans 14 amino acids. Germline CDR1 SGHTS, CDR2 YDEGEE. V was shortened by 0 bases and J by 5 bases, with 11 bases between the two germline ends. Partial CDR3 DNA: TGTGCCAGCAGCTTGGCCCTTAGTGTGGAGACC. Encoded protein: CASSLALSVET. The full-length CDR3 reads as CASSLALSVETQYF.

The CDR3 reads CASSLLSSPYEQYF. The sequenced CDR3 bases are TGTGCCAGCAGCTTACTGTCGAGCCCCTACGAG. V and J are TRBV7-2 and TRBJ2-7; D remains unclear. The read terminates 3 residues before the CDR3 end, so the remaining end is supplied by the germline J gene. V was clipped by 2 bases and J by 2 bases, with 10 bases between them. Per germline, CDR1 SGHTA and CDR2 FQGNSA. The CDR3 loop spans 14 amino acids.

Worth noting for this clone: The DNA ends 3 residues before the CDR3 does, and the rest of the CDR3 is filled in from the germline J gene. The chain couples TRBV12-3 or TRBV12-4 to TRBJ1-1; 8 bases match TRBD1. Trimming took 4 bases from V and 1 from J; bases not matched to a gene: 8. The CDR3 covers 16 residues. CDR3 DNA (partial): TGTGCCAGCAGTTCCGGACAGGGAGTTTGGAACACTGAA. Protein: CASSSGQGVWNTE. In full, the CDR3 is CASSSGQGVWNTEAFF.

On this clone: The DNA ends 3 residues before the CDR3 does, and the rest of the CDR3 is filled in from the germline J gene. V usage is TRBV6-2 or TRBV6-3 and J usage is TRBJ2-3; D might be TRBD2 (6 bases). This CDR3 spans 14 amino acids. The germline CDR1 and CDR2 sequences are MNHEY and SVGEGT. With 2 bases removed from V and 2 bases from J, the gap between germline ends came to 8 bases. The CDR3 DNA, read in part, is TGTGCCAGCAGTTACCCGGACTACACAGATACG. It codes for CASSYPDYTDT. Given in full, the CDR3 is CASSYPDYTDTQYF.

Partial CDR3 DNA: TGTGCCAGCAGCCCCGGGACAGGGAGCACAGATACG. Encoded protein: CASSPGTGSTDT. From start to end, the CDR3 is CASSPGTGSTDTQYF. The gene calls are TRBV5-6 and TRBJ2-3, with 9 bases identical to TRBD1. The read finishes 3 residues shy of the CDR3 end, and the germline J gene is used to complete it. From germline, CDR1 is SGHDT and CDR2 YYEEEE. V was clipped by 4 bases and J by 0 bases; unmatched bases: 3. The CDR3 is 15 residues long.

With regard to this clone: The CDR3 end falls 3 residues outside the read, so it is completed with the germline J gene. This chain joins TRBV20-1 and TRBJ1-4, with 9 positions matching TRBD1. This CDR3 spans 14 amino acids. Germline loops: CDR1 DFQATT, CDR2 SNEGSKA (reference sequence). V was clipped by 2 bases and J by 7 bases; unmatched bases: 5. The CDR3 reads CSARPRDRVEKLFF. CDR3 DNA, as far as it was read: TGCAGTGCTAGACCCCGGGACAGGGTTGAAAAA.

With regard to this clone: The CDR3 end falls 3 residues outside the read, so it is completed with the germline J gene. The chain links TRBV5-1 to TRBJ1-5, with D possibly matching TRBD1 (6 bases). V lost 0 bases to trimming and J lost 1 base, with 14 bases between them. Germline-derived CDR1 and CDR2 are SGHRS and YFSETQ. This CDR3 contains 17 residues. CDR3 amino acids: CASSLEPTGTSNQPQHF. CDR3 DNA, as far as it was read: TGCGCCAGCAGCTTGGAGCCTACAGGGACCAGCAATCAGCCC.

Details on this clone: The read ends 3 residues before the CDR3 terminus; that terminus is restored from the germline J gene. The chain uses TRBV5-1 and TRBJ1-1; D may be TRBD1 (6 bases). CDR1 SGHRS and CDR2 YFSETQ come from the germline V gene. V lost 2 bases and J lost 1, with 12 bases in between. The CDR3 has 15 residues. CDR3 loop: CASSFEQGRNTEAFF. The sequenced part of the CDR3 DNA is TGCGCCAGCAGCTTTGAACAGGGCCGGAACACTGAA.

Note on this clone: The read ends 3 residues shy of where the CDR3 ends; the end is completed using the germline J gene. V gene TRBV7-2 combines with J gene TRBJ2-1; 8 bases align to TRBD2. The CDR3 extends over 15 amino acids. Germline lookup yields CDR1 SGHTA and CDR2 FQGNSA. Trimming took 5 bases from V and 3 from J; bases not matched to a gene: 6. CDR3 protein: CASSKGLVHYNEQFF. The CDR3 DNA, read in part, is TGTGCCAGCAGCAAGGGACTAGTGCACTACAATGAG.

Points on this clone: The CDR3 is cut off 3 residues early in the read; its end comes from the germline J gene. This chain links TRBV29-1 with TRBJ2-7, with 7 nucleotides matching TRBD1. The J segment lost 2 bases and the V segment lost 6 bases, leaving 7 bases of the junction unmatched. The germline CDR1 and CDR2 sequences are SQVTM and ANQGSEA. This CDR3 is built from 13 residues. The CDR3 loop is CSVMTGPTYEQYF. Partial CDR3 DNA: TGCAGCGTAATGACAGGGCCCACCTACGAG.

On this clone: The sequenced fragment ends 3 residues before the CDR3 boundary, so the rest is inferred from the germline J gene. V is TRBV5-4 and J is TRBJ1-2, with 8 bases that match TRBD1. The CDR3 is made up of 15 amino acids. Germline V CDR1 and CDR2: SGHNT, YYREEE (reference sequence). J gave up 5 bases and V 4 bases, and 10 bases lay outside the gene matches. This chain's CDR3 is CASSPDRVSLYGYTF. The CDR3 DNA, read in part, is TGTGCCAGCAGCCCGGACAGGGTCTCGCTTTATGGC.

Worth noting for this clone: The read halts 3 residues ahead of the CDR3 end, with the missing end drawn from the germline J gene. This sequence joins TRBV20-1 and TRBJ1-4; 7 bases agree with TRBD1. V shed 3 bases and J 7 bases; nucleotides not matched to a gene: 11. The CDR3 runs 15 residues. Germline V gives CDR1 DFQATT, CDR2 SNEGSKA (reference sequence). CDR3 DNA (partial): TGCAGTGCTAGTGTAACGGGACAGAGGGCTGAAAAA. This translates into CSASVTGQRAEK. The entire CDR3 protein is CSASVTGQRAEKLFF.

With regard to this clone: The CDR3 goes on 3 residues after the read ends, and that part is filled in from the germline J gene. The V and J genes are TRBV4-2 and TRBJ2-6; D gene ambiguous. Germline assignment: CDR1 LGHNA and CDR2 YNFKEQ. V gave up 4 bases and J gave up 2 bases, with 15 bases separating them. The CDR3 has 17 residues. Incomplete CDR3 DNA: TGTGCCAGCAGCCCAACCCCCGCGAATACTGGGGCCAACGTC. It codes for CASSPTPANTGANV. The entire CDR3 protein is CASSPTPANTGANVLTF.

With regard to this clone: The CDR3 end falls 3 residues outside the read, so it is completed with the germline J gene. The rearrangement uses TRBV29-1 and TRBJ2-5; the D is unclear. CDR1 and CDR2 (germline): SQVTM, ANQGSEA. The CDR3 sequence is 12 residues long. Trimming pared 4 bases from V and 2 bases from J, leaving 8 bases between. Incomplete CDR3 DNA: TGCAGCGTTGTAAGGCAGCAAGAGACC. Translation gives CSVVRQQET. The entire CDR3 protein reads CSVVRQQETQYF.

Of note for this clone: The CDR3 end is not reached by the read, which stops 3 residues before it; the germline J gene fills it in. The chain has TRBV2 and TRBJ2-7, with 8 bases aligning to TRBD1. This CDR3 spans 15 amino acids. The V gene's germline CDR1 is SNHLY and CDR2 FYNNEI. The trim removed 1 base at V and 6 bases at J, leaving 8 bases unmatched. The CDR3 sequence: CASSEDWQGALEQYF. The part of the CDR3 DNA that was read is TGTGCCAGCAGTGAAGATTGGCAGGGGGCCCTCGAG.

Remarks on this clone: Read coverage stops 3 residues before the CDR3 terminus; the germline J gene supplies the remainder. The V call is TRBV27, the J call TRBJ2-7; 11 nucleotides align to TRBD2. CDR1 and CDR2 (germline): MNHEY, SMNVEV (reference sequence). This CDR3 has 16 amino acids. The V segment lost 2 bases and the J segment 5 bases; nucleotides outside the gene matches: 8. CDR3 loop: CASSLIAGGPSHEQYF. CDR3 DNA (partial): TGTGCCAGCAGTTTAATAGCGGGAGGGCCTTCCCACGAG.

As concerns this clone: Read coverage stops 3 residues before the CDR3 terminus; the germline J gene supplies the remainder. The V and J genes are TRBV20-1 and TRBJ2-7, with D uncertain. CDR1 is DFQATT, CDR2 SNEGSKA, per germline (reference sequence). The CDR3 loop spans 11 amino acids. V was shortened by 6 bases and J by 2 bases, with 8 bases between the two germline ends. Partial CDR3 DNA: TGCAGTGCGAAGCCGACCTACGAG. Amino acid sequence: CSAKPTYE. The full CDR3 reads CSAKPTYEQYF.

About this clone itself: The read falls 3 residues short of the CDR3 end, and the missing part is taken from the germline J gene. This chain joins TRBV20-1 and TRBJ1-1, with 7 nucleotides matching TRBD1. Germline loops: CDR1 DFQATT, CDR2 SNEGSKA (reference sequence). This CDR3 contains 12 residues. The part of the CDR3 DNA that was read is TGCAGTGCTAGGATCCAGGGGGGCAAC. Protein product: CSARIQGGN. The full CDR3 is CSARIQGGNAFF.

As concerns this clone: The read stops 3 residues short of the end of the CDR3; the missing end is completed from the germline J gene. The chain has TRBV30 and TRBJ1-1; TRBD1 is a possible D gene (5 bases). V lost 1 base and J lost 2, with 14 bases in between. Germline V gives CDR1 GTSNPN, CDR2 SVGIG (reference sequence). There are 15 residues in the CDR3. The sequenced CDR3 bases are TGTGCCTGGAGTGGCCCCTCAGGGAAAAACACTGAA. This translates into CAWSGPSGKNTE. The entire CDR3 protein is CAWSGPSGKNTEAFF.

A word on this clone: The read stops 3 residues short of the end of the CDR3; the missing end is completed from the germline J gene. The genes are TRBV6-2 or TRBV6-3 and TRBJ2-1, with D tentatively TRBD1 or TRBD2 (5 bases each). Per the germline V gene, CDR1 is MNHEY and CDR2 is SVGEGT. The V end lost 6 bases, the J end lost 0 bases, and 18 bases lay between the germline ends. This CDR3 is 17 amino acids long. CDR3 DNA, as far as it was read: TGTGCCAGCAGGTGGCGCCAGGGAGAGAGCTCCTACAATGAG. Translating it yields CASRWRQGESSYNE. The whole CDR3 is CASRWRQGESSYNEQFF.

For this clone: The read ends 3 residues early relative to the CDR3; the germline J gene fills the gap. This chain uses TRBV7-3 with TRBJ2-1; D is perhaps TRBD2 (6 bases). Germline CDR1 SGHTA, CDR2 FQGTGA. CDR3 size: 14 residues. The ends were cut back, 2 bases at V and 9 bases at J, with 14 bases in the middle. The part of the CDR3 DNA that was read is TGTGCCAGCAGCTTATTGCGGGGCAACGGTGAG. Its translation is CASSLLRGNGE. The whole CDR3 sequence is CASSLLRGNGEQFF.